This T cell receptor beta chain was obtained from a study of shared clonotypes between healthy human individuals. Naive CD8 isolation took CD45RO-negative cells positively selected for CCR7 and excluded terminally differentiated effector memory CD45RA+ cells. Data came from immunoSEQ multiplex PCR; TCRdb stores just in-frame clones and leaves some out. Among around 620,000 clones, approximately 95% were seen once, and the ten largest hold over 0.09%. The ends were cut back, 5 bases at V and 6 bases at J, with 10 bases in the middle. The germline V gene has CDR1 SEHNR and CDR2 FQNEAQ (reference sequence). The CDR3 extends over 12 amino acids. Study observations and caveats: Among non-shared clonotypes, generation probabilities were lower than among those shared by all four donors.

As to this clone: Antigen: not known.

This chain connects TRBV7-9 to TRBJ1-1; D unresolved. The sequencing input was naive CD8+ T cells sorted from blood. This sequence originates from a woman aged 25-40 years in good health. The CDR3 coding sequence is TGTGCCAGCAGCGAGGGTGATGCTGAAGCTTTCTTT. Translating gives CASSEGDAEAFF.